The subject of this entry is one T cell receptor beta chain. This entry is derived from a study of control samples from healthy donors and cancer patients. TCRdb's table, derived via immunoSEQ multiplex PCR, lists solely in-frame clones and lacks some. This sample has about 130,000 clones, with roughly 90% found just once. Germline CDR1 is SGHAT and CDR2 is FQNNGV. V trimming: 5 bases; J trimming: 11 bases; junction bases outside the gene matches: 19. This CDR3 has 16 residues. The sequenced material came from blood. This chain uses TRBV11-2 with TRBJ1-1; the match to TRBD1 covers 8 bases. This TCR was sampled from a man younger than 30 in good health. CDR3 coding DNA: TGTGCCAGCAGCCATCGGACAGGGCGGTCGAGTGAGGGGGCTTTCTTT. This encodes CASSHRTGRSSEGAFF.